This TCR beta chain was sequenced for a study of graft-versus-host responses after intestinal transplantation. At the level of the study: Multivisceral, liver-intestinal, or isolated intestinal transplants were performed in recipients. All recipients were given anti-thymocyte globulin induction, and tacrolimus and steroids were then administered for around three years. Notes on the study in general: Analysis identified GvH clones in recipient marrow, with some appearing first in ileum or blood. Maximum circulating GvH clone levels tracked with early post-transplant HvG decreases.

For this clone: Its antigen is not known.

Method: immunoSEQ multiplex PCR; TCRdb's copy keeps in-frame clones and lacks some. The sample includes over 65,000 clones, around 93% of them seen just once. This CDR3 comprises 15 residues. After removal of 7 bases from V and 5 bases from J, the junction contained 14 bases not matched to a gene. Germline assignment: CDR1 SQVTM and CDR2 ANQGSEA. This sample comprised unstimulated CD8+ T cells sorted from spleen or lymph node cells, obtained before transplant. The V gene is TRBV29-1, the J gene TRBJ2-7; 10 nucleotides line up with TRBD1. The TCR sequence derives from a human donor who was the organ donor for an intestinal transplant. CDR3 residues: CSAGEWTGGSDEQYF. DNA of the CDR3: TGCAGCGCCGGGGAGTGGACAGGGGGGAGCGACGAGCAGTACTTC.